This T cell receptor (beta chain) was found in a study of Ad26.COV2.S vaccination and SARS-CoV-2 variants. Germline V CDR1 and CDR2: SGHVS, FNYEAQ. V dropped 5 bases and J dropped 0 bases, with 17 bases sitting between them. The CDR3 runs to 18 residues. The table came from immunoSEQ multiplex PCR; TCRdb's copy has only in-frame clones and leaves some out. This sample yields roughly 330,000 clones, of which roughly 90% are seen a single time; roughly 6% belongs to the top ten. Treatment defined: roughly 20 received Ad26.COV2.S at low or high dose, single or two shots; 5 received placebo; per-sample allocation not given. The study sampled participants on day 63 after the first vaccine or placebo injection. It was Wuhan-strain SARS-CoV-2 spike that the Ad26 vaccine vector expressed.

The V and J genes are TRBV7-6 and TRBJ2-6; the D call may be TRBD1 or TRBD2 (5 bases each). Sequenced here: peripheral blood, sampled in a trial of Ad26.COV2.S vaccine versus placebo. The TCR sequence derives from a person aged 18-65 years who received the Ad26.COV2.S COVID-19 vaccine or a placebo. The chain's CDR3 is CASSPSGGISSGANVLTF. As DNA, the CDR3 is TGTGCCAGCAGCCCCAGTGGGGGTATCAGCTCTGGGGCCAACGTCCTGACTTTC.